This is a list of T cell receptor beta chains from one sample in a study of blood T cell repertoires in COVID-19. Some clones are missing from TCRdb's copy, which holds only in-frame ones; the method was immunoSEQ multiplex PCR. The sample includes approximately 200,000 clones, roughly 85% seen only once; the top ten take roughly 3%. The sequenced sample consisted of peripheral blood. Receptors originate from a man between 60 and 70 years old with acute or convalescent COVID-19. The CDR3 runs from the conserved cysteine through the conserved F or W. A D gene is named only where the DNA matches it firmly. The size entry is marked missing in some rows and otherwise reads once, few, many or a size class.

V: TRBV5-1
D: TRBD2
J: TRBJ2-1
size: once
DNA: TGCGCCAGCAGCCGGGGACTAGCGGGAGGGCCGGATGAGCAGTTCTTC
CDR3: CASSRGLAGGPDEQFF

V: TRBV30
D: TRBD2
J: TRBJ2-7
size: once
DNA: TGTGCCTGGAGATTGCCGGGACGGGGAACTAGCGGGAGGGCCTACGAGCAGTACTTC
CDR3: CAWRLPGRGTSGRAYEQYF

V: TRBV9
D: .
J: TRBJ2-3
size: .
DNA: TGTGCCAGCAGCGGGGGGAGGTCCCCAAACACAGATACGCAGTATTTT
CDR3: CASSGGRSPNTDTQYF

V: TRBV7-9
D: .
J: TRBJ2-1
size: few
DNA: TGTGCCAGCAGCTCGTATAGTTCCTACAATGAGCAGTTCTTC
CDR3: CASSSYSSYNEQFF

V: TRBV25-1
D: TRBD1
J: TRBJ2-3
size: .
DNA: TGTGCCAGCAGTGAAAGGAGGGGACAGGGTCCAGATACGCAGTATTTT
CDR3: CASSERRGQGPDTQYF

V: TRBV9
D: .
J: TRBJ2-7
size: .
DNA: TGTGCCAGCAGCGAGGGGGATATCCCTCCCTACGAGCAGTACTTC
CDR3: CASSEGDIPPYEQYF

V: TRBV28
D: .
J: TRBJ1-3
size: .
DNA: TGTGCCAGCAATGCGGAGGGAGGGCGGAACACCATATATTTT
CDR3: CASNAEGGRNTIYF

V: TRBV15
D: TRBD1
J: TRBJ1-1
size: once
DNA: TGTGCCACCTCTCGGGACAGGGACACTGAAGCTTTCTTT
CDR3: CATSRDRDTEAFF

V: TRBV19
D: .
J: TRBJ2-5
size: .
DNA: TGTGCCAGTAGAGCTAGCTTTTGGGAGACCCAGTACTTC
CDR3: CASRASFWETQYF

V: TRBV5-1
D: TRBD2
J: TRBJ2-7
size: .
DNA: TGCGCCAGCAGCTTTACGCCGGGACTAGCGGGAGACGAGCAGTACTTC
CDR3: CASSFTPGLAGDEQYF

V: TRBV4-1
D: .
J: TRBJ1-3
size: .
DNA: TGCGCCAGCAGCCAACAGACGGGTGGCTCTGGAAACACCATATATTTT
CDR3: CASSQQTGGSGNTIYF

V: TRBV11-2
D: TRBD2
J: TRBJ2-1
size: .
DNA: TGTGCCAGCAGACCTTTGACTAGCGGACTATACAATGAGCAGTTCTTC
CDR3: CASRPLTSGLYNEQFF

V: TRBV6-2/TRBV6-3
D: TRBD2
J: TRBJ2-2
size: .
DNA: TGTGCCAGCAGTTACCATGGACTAGCGGGAGCTAACACCGGGGAGCTGTTTTTT
CDR3: CASSYHGLAGANTGELFF

V: TRBV27
D: TRBD1
J: TRBJ2-2
size: once
DNA: TGTGCCAGCAGTAAAGGGACAGCTTCGACCGGGGAGCTGTTTTTT
CDR3: CASSKGTASTGELFF

V: TRBV12-2
D: .
J: TRBJ1-5
size: .
DNA: TGTGCAAGTCGCTTCTTTCTACCTAGCAATCAGCCCCAGCATTTT
CDR3: CASRFFLPSNQPQHF

V: TRBV6-2/TRBV6-3
D: .
J: TRBJ2-1
size: .
DNA: TGTGCCAGCAGTTTCCGAGGACTCCGAGGGACTAATGAGCAGTTCTTC
CDR3: CASSFRGLRGTNEQFF

V: TRBV2
D: TRBD2
J: TRBJ2-7
size: .
DNA: TGTGCCAGCACATCCGGGACTAGCGGGCCGTACGAGCAGTACTTC
CDR3: CASTSGTSGPYEQYF

V: TRBV19
D: .
J: TRBJ2-6
size: .
DNA: TGTGCCAGTAGTATTCGCTCTGGGGCCAACGTCCTGACTTTC
CDR3: CASSIRSGANVLTF

V: TRBV9
D: .
J: TRBJ1-2
size: .
DNA: TGTGCCAGCAGCGAACACGGAGAGGCTTGGGGCTACACCTTC
CDR3: CASSEHGEAWGYTF

V: TRBV7-2
D: TRBD2
J: TRBJ2-2
size: few
DNA: TGTGCCAGCAGCTCTAGCGGGTTGAACACCGGGGAGCTGTTTTTT
CDR3: CASSSSGLNTGELFF

V: TRBV6-6
D: TRBD2
J: TRBJ2-1
size: .
DNA: TGTGCCAGCAGCCTAGGGCGGGGGGCCTCCTACAATGAGCAGTTCTTC
CDR3: CASSLGRGASYNEQFF

V: TRBV18
D: TRBD1
J: TRBJ1-1
size: .
DNA: TGTGCCAGCCAACAGGGGGAAGCGAACGAAGCTTTCTTT
CDR3: CASQQGEANEAFF

V: TRBV28
D: .
J: TRBJ2-2
size: .
DNA: TGTGCCAGCAGTTTCGGTCCTAGCCCGCCCGGGGAGCTGTTTTTT
CDR3: CASSFGPSPPGELFF